This T cell receptor beta chain came from a study of regulatory T cells in long-lasting Graves disease. Overall study: The criterion for persistent Graves' disease was over 5 years of antithyroid drugs with positive TSH receptor antibodies. Study-wide results and limits: TRBV28, TRBJ1-2 and TRBJ2-5 were segments that persistent disease favored. Persistent Graves' patients showed reduced TCR diversity versus newly diagnosed patients.

The V gene's germline CDR1 is SGHAT and CDR2 FQNNGV. The CDR3 contains 16 residues. Both iRepertoire HTBI primers and Arm-PCR of CDR3 regions were used to build the TCR beta libraries. TCRdb independently ran MiXCR on the multiplex PCR reads; one entry per CDR3 protein. Of a few hundred thousand distinct CDR3 sequences in the sample, less than 25% were seen once. The time point was: persistent/refractory GD, antithyroid drugs over 5 years with positive TRAb. The TCR library was prepared using RNA isolated from PBMCs. About this clonotype: Its antigen is as yet unknown. The junction departs from germline at one end; a sequencing error may be responsible.

The receptor's source is a female donor with Graves disease. This chain connects TRBV11-2 to TRBJ1-3; D unclear. Specimen: peripheral blood mononuclear cells (PBMCs), collected when the disease was refractory, from a patient treated with antithyroid drugs. The CDR3 region is CASSPPGVAPGNTIYF. CDR3 in DNA: TGTGCCAGCAGCCCCCCCGGGGTAGCCCCTGGGAACACCATATATTTT.